This T cell receptor beta chain originates from a study of CD8 T cells in Susac syndrome. Study-level findings and limits: In total CD8+ repertoires, sixteen Susac-specific public clones were detected, and CD8+ TEMRA repertoires contained five.

cDNA came from roughly 0.47 to 1 ug RNA primed by random hexamers. TCRdb used MiXCR to reprocess the immunoSEQ multiplex PCR reads, holding one entry per CDR3 protein. Among about 85,000 distinct CDR3 sequences listed, roughly 94% were seen once. As regards this clonotype: Its antigen is currently unknown.

V gave up 0 bases and J gave up 3 bases; unmatched junction bases: 7. CDR3 size: 15 residues. Germline lookup yields CDR1 DFQATT and CDR2 SNEGSKA (reference sequence). The sequenced sample was CD8+ T cells from PBMCs. The receptor was derived from a human donor with Susac syndrome. This rearrangement joins TRBV20-1 to TRBJ2-7; 8 nucleotides align to TRBD2. The CDR3 DNA reads as TGCAGTGCTAGAGACACTCTCCTAGCGGGCTACGAGCAGTACTTC. Translation gives CSARDTLLAGYEQYF.